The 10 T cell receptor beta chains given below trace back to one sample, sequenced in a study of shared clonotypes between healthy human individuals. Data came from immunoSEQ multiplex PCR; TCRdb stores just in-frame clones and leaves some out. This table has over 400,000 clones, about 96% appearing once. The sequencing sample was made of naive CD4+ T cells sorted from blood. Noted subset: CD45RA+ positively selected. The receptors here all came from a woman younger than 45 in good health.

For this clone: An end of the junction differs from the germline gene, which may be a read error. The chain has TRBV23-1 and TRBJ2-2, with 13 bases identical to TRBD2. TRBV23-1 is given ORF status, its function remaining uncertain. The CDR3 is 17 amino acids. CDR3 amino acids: CASSQPGLAGAYRGAVF. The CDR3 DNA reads TGCGCCAGCAGTCAGCCAGGACTAGCGGGAGCGTACCGGGGAGCTGTTTTT.

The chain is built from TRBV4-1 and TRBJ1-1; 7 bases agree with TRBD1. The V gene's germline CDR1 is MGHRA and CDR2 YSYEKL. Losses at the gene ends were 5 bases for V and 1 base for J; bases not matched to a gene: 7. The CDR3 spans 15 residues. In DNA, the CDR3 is TGCGCCAGCAGCTTACCAGGGGGAGGGAACACTGAAGCTTTCTTT. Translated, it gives CASSLPGGGNTEAFF.

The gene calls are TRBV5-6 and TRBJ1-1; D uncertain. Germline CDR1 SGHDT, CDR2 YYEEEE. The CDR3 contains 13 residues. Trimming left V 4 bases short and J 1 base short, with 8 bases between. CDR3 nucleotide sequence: TGTGCCAGCAGCACCTTCAGGAACACTGAAGCTTTCTTT. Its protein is CASSTFRNTEAFF.

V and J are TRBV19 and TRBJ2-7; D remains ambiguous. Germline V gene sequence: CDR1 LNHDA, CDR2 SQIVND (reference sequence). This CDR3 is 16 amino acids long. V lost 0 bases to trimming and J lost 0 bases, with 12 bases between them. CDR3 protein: CASSIDLLSTSYEQYF. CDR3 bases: TGTGCCAGTAGTATAGATCTATTATCCACCTCCTACGAGCAGTACTTC.

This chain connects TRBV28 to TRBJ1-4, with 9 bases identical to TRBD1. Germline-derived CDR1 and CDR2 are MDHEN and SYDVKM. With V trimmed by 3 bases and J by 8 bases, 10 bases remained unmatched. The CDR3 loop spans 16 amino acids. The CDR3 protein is CASSFPSQGAGEKLFF. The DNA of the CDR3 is TGTGCCAGCAGTTTCCCCTCACAGGGGGCAGGGGAAAAACTGTTTTTT.

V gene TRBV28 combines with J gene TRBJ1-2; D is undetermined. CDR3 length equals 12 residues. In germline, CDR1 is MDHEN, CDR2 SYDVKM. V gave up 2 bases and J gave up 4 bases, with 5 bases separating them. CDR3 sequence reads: CASSLRPYGYTF. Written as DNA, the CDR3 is TGTGCCAGCAGTTTACGGCCCTATGGCTACACCTTC.

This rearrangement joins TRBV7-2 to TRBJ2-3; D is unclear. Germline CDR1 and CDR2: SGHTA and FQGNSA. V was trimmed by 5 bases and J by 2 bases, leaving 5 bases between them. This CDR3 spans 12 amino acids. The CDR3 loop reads CASSPDTDTQYF. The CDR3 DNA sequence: TGTGCCAGCAGCCCCGACACAGATACGCAGTATTTT. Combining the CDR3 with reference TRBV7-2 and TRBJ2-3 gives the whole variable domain GAGVSQSPSNKVTEKGKDVELRCDPISGHTALYWYRQSLGQGLEFLIYFQGNSAPDKSGLPSDRFSAERTGGSVSTLTIQRTQQEDSAVYLCASSPDTDTQYFGPGTRLTVL.

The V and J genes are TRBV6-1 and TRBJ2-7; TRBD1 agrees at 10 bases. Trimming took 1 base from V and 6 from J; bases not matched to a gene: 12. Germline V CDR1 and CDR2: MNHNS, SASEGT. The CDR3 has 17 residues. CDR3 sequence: CASSEVNRDRGFGEQYF. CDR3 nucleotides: TGTGCCAGCAGTGAAGTGAACCGGGACAGGGGATTTGGCGAGCAGTACTTC.

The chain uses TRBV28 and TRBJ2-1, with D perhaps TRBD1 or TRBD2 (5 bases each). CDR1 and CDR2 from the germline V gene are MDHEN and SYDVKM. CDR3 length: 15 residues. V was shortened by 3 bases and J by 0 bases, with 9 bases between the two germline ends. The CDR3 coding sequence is TGTGCCAGCAGTTTTAGCGACAGCTCCTACAATGAGCAGTTCTTC. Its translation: CASSFSDSSYNEQFF.

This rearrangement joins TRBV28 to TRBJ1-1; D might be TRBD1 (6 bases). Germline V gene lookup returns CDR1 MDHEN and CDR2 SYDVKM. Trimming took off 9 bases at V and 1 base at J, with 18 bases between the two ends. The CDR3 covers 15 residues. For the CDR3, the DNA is TGTGCCAGTCCCACCCCGGGACAAAAGAACACTGAAGCTTTCTTT. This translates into CASPTPGQKNTEAFF.